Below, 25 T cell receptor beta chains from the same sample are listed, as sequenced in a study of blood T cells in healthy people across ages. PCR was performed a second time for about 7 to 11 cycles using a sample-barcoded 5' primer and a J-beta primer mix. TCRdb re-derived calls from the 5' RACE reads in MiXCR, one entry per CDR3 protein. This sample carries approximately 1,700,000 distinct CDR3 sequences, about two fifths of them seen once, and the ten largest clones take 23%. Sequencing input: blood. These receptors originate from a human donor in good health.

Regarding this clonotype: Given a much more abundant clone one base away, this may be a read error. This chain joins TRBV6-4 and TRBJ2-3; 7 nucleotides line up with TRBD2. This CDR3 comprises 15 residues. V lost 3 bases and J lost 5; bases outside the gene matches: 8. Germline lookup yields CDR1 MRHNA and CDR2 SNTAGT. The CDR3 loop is CASSDGERDIDTQYF. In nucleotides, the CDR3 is TGTGCCAGCAGTGATGGCGAGCGGGATATAGATACGCAGTATTTT.

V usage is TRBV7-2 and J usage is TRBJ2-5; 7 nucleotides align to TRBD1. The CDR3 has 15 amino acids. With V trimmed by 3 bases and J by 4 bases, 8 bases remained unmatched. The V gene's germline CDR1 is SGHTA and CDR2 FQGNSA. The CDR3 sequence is CASSFAPTGTETQYF. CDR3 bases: TGTGCCAGCAGCTTTGCCCCGACAGGGACAGAGACCCAGTACTTC.

The CDR3 sequence: CASSLGGDDTQYF. The CDR3 region has the DNA TGTGCCAGCAGTTTAGGGGGAGACGATACGCAGTATTTT. J is TRBJ2-3 and V is TRBV12-3 or TRBV12-4; perhaps TRBD2 as D (5 bases). This CDR3 spans 13 amino acids. V shed 1 base and J shed 6 bases, with 8 bases lying between them.

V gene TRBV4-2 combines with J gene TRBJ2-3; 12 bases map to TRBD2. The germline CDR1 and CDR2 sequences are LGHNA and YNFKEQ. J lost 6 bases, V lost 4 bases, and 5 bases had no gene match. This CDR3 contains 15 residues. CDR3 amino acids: CASSRLAGVQDTQYF. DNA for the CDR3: TGTGCCAGCAGCCGACTAGCGGGGGTCCAGGATACGCAGTATTTT.

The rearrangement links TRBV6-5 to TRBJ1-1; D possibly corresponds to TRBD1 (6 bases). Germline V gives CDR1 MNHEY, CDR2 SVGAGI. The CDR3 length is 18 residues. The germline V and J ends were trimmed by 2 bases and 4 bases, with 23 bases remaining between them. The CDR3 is CASSYGETLGQLVTEAFF. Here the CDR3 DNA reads TGTGCCAGCAGTTACGGGGAGACGTTAGGACAGCTTGTCACTGAAGCTTTCTTT.

CDR3 nucleotides: TGCAGTGCTAGAGCAAGTGGGCGGGGGGTCTACGAGCAGTACTTC. Protein: CSARASGRGVYEQYF. The chain couples TRBV20-1 to TRBJ2-7; 8 positions agree with TRBD2. Germline V gives CDR1 DFQATT, CDR2 SNEGSKA (reference sequence). The CDR3 is 15 amino acids. V shed 1 base and J 3 bases; nucleotides not matched to a gene: 8.

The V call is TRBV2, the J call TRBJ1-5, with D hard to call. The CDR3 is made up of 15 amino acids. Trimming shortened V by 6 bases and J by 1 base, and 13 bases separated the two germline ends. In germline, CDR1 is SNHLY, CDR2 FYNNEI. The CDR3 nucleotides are TGTGCCAGCAGGCGGCAGGAACTAAGCAATCAGCCCCAGCATTTT. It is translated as CASRRQELSNQPQHF.

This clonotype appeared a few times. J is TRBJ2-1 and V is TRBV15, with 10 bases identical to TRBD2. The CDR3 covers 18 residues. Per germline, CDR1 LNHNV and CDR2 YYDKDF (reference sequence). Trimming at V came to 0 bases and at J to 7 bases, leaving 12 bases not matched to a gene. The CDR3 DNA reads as TGTGCCACCAGCAGAGATCAAGCGGGGGGGCCTCAAGGGAATGAGCAGTTCTTC. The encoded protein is CATSRDQAGGPQGNEQFF.

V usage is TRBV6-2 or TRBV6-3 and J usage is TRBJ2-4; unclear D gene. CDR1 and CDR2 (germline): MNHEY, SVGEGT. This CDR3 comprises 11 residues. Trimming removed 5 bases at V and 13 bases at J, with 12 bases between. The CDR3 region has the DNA TGTGCCAGCAGTAGTTTTGAGGAGCAGTACTTC. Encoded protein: CASSSFEEQYF.

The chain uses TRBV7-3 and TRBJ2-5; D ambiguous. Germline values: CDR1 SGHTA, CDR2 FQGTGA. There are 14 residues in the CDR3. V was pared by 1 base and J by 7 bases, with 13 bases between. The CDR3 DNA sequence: TGTGCCAGCAGCTTAATCCCTGGCGACGGGACCCAGTACTTC. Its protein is CASSLIPGDGTQYF. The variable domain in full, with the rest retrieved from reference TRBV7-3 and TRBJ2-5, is GAGVSQTPSNKVTEKGKYVELRCDPISGHTALYWYRQSLGQGPEFLIYFQGTGAADDSGLPNDRFFAVRPEGSVSTLKIQRTERGDSAVYLCASSLIPGDGTQYFGPGTRLLVL.

This chain's CDR3 is CASSRPGEAETQYF. CDR3 bases: TGTGCCAGCAGCCGGCCAGGGGAGGCAGAGACCCAGTACTTC. This chain links TRBV5-5 with TRBJ2-4; D tentatively reads TRBD1 or TRBD2 (6 bases each). The J call is doubtful: the DNA matches TRBJ2-5 better. This CDR3 has 14 amino acids. CDR1 SGHKS and CDR2 YYEKEE come from the germline V gene (reference sequence).

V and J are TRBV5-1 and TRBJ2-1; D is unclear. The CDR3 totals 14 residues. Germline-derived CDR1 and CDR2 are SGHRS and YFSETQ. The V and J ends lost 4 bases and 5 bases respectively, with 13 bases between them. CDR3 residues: CASSERTIHNEQFF. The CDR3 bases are TGCGCCAGCAGCGAGAGAACAATCCACAATGAGCAGTTCTTC. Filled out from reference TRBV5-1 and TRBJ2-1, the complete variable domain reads KAGVTQTPRYLIKTRGQQVTLSCSPISGHRSVSWYQQTPGQGLQFLFEYFSETQRNKGNFPGRFSGRQFSNSRSEMNVSTLELGDSALYLCASSERTIHNEQFFGPGTRLTVL.

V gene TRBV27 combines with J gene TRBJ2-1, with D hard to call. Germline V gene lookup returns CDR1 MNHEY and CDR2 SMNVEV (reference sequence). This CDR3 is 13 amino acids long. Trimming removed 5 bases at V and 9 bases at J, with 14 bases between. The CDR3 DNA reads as TGTGCCAGCAGTCTAAGACCTGCCCGTGAGCAGTTCTTC. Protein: CASSLRPAREQFF.

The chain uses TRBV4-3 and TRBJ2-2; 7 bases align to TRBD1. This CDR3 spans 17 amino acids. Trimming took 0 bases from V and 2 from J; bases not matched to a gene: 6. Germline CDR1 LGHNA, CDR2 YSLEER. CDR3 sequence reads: CASSQDGTVFNTGELFF. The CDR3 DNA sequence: TGCGCCAGCAGCCAAGACGGGACAGTTTTTAACACCGGGGAGCTGTTTTTT.

This CDR3 is CASAGTANQPQHF. Here the CDR3 DNA reads TGTGCCAGCGCCGGGACAGCTAATCAGCCCCAGCATTTT. The gene calls are TRBV6-6 and TRBJ1-5, with TRBD1 matching over 7 bases. After removal of 8 bases from V and 4 bases from J, the junction contained 5 bases not matched to a gene. The CDR3 is made up of 13 amino acids. The germline gives CDR1 MNHNY, CDR2 SVGAGI (reference sequence).

The CDR3 DNA follows: TGTGCCAGCAGCCAGTACCTGACAGGAGATTCAGATACGCAGTATTTT. Residues: CASSQYLTGDSDTQYF. The chain joins TRBV12-3 or TRBV12-4 to TRBJ2-3; D might be TRBD1 (6 bases). The CDR3 extends over 16 amino acids. V lost 6 bases and J lost 4, with 20 bases in between.

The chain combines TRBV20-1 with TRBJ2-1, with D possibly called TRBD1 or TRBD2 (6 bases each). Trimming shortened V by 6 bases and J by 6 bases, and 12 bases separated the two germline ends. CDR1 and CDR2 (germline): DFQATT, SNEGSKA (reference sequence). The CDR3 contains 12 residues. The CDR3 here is CSAGGTINEQFF. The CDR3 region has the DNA TGCAGTGCCGGCGGGACAATCAATGAGCAGTTCTTC.

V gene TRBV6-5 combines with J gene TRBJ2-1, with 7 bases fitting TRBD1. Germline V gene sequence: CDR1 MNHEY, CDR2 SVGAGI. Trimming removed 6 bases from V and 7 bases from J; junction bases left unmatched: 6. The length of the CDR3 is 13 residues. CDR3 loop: CASSNRGLNEQFF. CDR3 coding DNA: TGTGCCAGCAGCAACAGGGGATTGAATGAGCAGTTCTTC.

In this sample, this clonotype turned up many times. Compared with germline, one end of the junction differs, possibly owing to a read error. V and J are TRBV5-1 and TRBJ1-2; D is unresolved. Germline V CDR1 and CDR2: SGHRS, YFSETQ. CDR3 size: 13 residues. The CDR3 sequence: CASSLRENYGYTF. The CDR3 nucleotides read TGTGCCAGCAGTCTGAGGGAGAACTATGGCTACACCTTC.

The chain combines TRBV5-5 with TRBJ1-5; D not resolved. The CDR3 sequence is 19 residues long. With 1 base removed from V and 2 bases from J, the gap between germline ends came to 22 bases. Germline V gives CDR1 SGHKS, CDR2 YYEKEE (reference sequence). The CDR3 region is CASSLYPGEWGMGNQPQHF. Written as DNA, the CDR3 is TGTGCCAGCAGCTTGTACCCTGGAGAGTGGGGTATGGGCAATCAGCCCCAGCATTTT.

CDR3 residues: CSVAPGVANYGYTF. The CDR3 nucleotides are TGCAGCGTTGCCCCGGGGGTCGCTAACTATGGCTACACCTTC. The genes are TRBV29-1 and TRBJ1-2; a possible D gene is TRBD1 (5 bases). V was trimmed by 4 bases and J by 0 bases, leaving 12 bases between them. The germline V gene encodes CDR1 SQVTM and CDR2 ANQGSEA. The CDR3 has 14 residues.

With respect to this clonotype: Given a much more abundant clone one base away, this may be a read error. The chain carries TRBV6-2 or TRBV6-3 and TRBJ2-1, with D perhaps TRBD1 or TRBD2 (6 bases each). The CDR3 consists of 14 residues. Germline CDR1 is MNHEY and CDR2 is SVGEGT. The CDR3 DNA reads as TGTGCCAGCAGTTGGGGGGCAGCCTACAATAAGCAGTTCTTC. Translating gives CASSWGAAYNKQFF.

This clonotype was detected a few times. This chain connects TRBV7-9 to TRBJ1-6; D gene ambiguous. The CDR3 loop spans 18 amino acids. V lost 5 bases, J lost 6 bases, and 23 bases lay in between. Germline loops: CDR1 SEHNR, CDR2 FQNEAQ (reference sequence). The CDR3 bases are TGTGCCAGCAGCCTGAAGGTCTTGGGAGTTAACCGTAATTCACCCCTCCACTTT. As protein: CASSLKVLGVNRNSPLHF.

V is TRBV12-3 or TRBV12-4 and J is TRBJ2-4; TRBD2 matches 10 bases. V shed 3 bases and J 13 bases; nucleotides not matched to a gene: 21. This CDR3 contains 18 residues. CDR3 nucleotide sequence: TGTGCCAGCAGTTTTCCCCCGGCTAGCGGGGGACGACGGCTTGAGCAGTACTTC. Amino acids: CASSFPPASGGRRLEQYF.

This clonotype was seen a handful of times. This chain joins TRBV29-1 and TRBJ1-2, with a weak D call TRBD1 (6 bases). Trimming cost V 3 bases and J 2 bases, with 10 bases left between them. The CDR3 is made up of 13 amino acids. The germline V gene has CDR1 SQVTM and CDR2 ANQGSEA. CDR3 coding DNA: TGCAGCGTTGACAATAGGGGGAACTATGGCTACACCTTC. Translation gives CSVDNRGNYGYTF.